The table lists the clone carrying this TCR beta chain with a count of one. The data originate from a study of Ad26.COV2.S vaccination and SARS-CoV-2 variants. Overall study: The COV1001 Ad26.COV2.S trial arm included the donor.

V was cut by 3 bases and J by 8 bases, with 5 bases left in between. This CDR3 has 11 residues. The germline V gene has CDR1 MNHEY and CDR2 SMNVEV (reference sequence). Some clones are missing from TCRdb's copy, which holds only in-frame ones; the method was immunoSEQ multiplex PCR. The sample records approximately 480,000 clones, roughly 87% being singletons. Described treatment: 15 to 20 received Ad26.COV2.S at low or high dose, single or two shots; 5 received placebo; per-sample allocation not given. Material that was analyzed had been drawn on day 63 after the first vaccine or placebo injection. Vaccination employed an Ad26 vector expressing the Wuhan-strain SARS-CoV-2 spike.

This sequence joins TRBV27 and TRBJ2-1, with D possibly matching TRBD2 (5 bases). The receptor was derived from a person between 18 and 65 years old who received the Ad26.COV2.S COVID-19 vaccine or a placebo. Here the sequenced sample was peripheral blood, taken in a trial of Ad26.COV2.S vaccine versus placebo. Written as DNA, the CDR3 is TGTGCCAGCAGTTTGCGGGATGAGCAGTTCTTC. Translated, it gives CASSLRDEQFF.